Each of the 5 T cell receptor beta chains below was sequenced from the same sample in a study of T-cell reconstitution after alpha-beta-depleted transplantation in children. Using unique molecular identifiers, the investigators prepared the TCRbeta library. TCRdb re-called the PCR reads with MiXCR, one entry per CDR3 protein. Here the sample spans around 370,000 distinct CDR3 sequences, roughly 15% being singletons. Specimen: PBMCs, mostly from graft donor cells, collected 360 days after TCRalphabeta/CD19-depleted stem cell transplant. These receptors were taken from a male patient between 2 and 9 years old who had a stem cell transplant for acute lymphoblastic leukemia, so the T cells may come from the graft donor.

This chain connects TRBV9 to TRBJ2-5; 7 positions agree with TRBD1. The CDR3 covers 15 residues. From germline, CDR1 is SGDLS and CDR2 YYNGEE. V shed 0 bases and J 1 base; nucleotides not matched to a gene: 3. CDR3 coding DNA: TGTGCCAGCAGCGTAGCGGGACAGCTCCAAGAGACCCAGTACTTC. The encoded protein is CASSVAGQLQETQYF. Filled out from reference TRBV9 and TRBJ2-5, the complete variable domain reads DSGVTQTPKHLITATGQRVTLRCSPRSGDLSVYWYQQSLDQGLQFLIQYYNGEERAKGNILERFSAQQFPDLHSELNLSSLELGDSALYFCASSVAGQLQETQYFGPGTRLLVL.

The V gene is TRBV29-1, the J gene TRBJ1-2; possibly TRBD1 for D (5 bases). V was cut by 3 bases and J by 4 bases, with 12 bases left in between. The CDR3 is 13 residues long. The V gene's germline CDR1 is SQVTM and CDR2 ANQGSEA. The CDR3 DNA sequence: TGCAGCGTTGACTGGGGAGGGGTCTATGGCTACACCTTC. It is translated as CSVDWGGVYGYTF.

This chain joins TRBV7-8 and TRBJ2-5; 10 nucleotides align to TRBD2. Trimming at V came to 1 base and at J to 5 bases, leaving 7 bases not matched to a gene. This CDR3 contains 16 residues. Per the germline V gene, CDR1 is SGHVS and CDR2 is FQNEAQ. The CDR3: CASSLVTASGSETQYF. The CDR3 DNA reads as TGTGCCAGCAGCTTAGTTACCGCTAGCGGGAGCGAGACCCAGTACTTC.

The table lists this clonotype with a few counts. This chain connects TRBV29-1 to TRBJ2-1; D remains ambiguous. Germline-derived CDR1 and CDR2 are SQVTM and ANQGSEA. V lost 4 bases and J 0 bases, leaving 10 bases between the germline ends. The CDR3 spans 14 residues. The CDR3 is CSVVALDSYNEQFF. CDR3 sequence (DNA): TGCAGCGTTGTGGCGTTAGACTCCTACAATGAGCAGTTCTTC.

This clonotype was counted between two and nine times. The CDR3 loop is CASSPTGTSYQETQYF. CDR3 nucleotides: TGCGCCAGCAGCCCGACAGGGACATCGTACCAAGAGACCCAGTACTTC. This chain joins TRBV5-1 and TRBJ2-5; 7 nucleotides line up with TRBD1. The CDR3 runs 16 residues. Losses at the gene ends were 4 bases for V and 0 bases for J; bases not matched to a gene: 9. Germline assignment: CDR1 SGHRS and CDR2 YFSETQ. The whole variable domain, filled in from reference TRBV5-1 and TRBJ2-5, reads KAGVTQTPRYLIKTRGQQVTLSCSPISGHRSVSWYQQTPGQGLQFLFEYFSETQRNKGNFPGRFSGRQFSNSRSEMNVSTLELGDSALYLCASSPTGTSYQETQYFGPGTRLLVL.